The 29 T cell receptor beta chains listed next were all sequenced from one sample in a study of blood T cell repertoires in COVID-19. Measured with immunoSEQ multiplex PCR; TCRdb has only the in-frame clones, and not every one. This sample has about 330,000 clones, with more than 75% found just once. Sequenced input: peripheral blood. The receptor source for this set is a woman between 45 and 65 years old with active or convalescent COVID-19.

CDR3 sequence reads: CASSPPPRAGNTIYF. CDR3 in DNA: TGTGCCAGCTCACCACCGCCCAGGGCTGGAAACACCATATATTTT. The chain is built from TRBV18 and TRBJ1-3, with D maybe TRBD1 (5 bases). The CDR3 totals 15 residues. V lost 0 bases, J lost 2 bases, and 8 bases lay in between. The germline V gene has CDR1 KGHSH and CDR2 LQKENI.

The rearrangement links TRBV3-1 (or the pseudogene TRBV3-2) to TRBJ1-1; D unresolved. CDR3 size: 14 residues. The germline V gene has CDR1 LGHDT and CDR2 YNNKEL (reference sequence). The V end lost 0 bases, the J end lost 9 bases, and 14 bases lay between the germline ends. In nucleotides, the CDR3 is TGTGCCAGCAGCCAAGATTATACGGGGTTAAAAGCTTTCTTT. It yields the protein CASSQDYTGLKAFF.

The rearrangement uses TRBV27 and TRBJ2-5; D not certain. Germline V lookup: CDR1 MNHEY, CDR2 SMNVEV (reference sequence). CDR3 size: 14 residues. Trimming removed 6 bases from V and 1 base from J, with 12 bases in between. The DNA for the CDR3 is TGTGCCAGCAGCCTTATGGGCCCCCAAGAGACCCAGTACTTC. Protein sequence: CASSLMGPQETQYF.

The chain links TRBV5-4 to TRBJ1-2, with 7 bases aligning to TRBD1. The CDR3 contains 15 residues. The J segment lost 8 bases and the V segment lost 0 bases, leaving 10 bases of the junction unmatched. The germline CDR1 and CDR2 sequences are SGHNT and YYREEE (reference sequence). This CDR3 is CASSLGGQDPGGYTF. CDR3 nucleotide sequence: TGTGCCAGCAGCTTGGGTGGACAGGACCCAGGGGGCTACACCTTC.

The rearrangement joins TRBV7-2 to TRBJ2-6, with 8 bases lining up with TRBD1. The germline gives CDR1 SGHTA, CDR2 FQGNSA. The ends lost 4 bases at V and 0 bases at J; junction bases unmatched: 2. This CDR3 spans 16 amino acids. The CDR3 reads CASSWTGSSGANVLTF. CDR3 sequence (DNA): TGTGCCAGCAGCTGGACAGGGAGCTCTGGGGCCAACGTCCTGACTTTC.

The chain recombines TRBV30 with TRBJ2-1; 7 positions agree with TRBD1. This CDR3 is 13 amino acids long. Germline CDR1 and CDR2: GTSNPN and SVGIG (reference sequence). V was pared by 4 bases and J by 9 bases, with 9 bases of the junction left unmatched. The CDR3 sequence: CAWNQDRVGEQFF. In DNA form, the CDR3 reads TGTGCCTGGAATCAAGACAGGGTCGGTGAGCAGTTCTTC.

The chain joins TRBV28 to TRBJ2-3; D might be TRBD2 (5 bases). This CDR3 contains 16 residues. Germline V gene lookup returns CDR1 MDHEN and CDR2 SYDVKM. Trimming removed 4 bases at V and 6 bases at J, with 20 bases between. The CDR3 region is CASSSPLVLATDTQYF. DNA of the CDR3: TGTGCCAGCAGTTCGCCCCTAGTTCTAGCAACCGATACGCAGTATTTT.

The V call is TRBV7-2, the J call TRBJ2-2, with a tentative D call TRBD2 (6 bases). V lost 1 base, J lost 6 bases, and 9 bases lay in between. Germline lookup yields CDR1 SGHTA and CDR2 FQGNSA. The CDR3 sequence is 14 residues long. CDR3 nucleotides: TGTGCCAGCAGCTTAGAGGCTAGCGCCGGGGAGCTGTTTTTT. This codes for CASSLEASAGELFF.

CDR3 protein: CASSFRGQSHRAPYNEQFF. CDR3 DNA sequence: TGTGCCAGCAGCTTCAGAGGACAAAGTCACAGGGCCCCCTACAATGAGCAGTTCTTC. The V call is TRBV7-3, the J call TRBJ2-1, with a tentative D call TRBD1 (6 bases). Germline V lookup: CDR1 SGHTA, CDR2 FQGTGA. This CDR3 comprises 19 residues. Trimming removed 3 bases at V and 2 bases at J, with 23 bases between.

The chain links TRBV5-1 to TRBJ1-1; tentatively, D is TRBD1 (6 bases). V was pared by 4 bases and J by 11 bases, with 18 bases between. Germline V CDR1 and CDR2: SGHRS, YFSETQ. CDR3 length: 13 amino acids. This chain's CDR3 is CASSPQGSRGAFF. As DNA, the CDR3 is TGCGCCAGCAGCCCGCAGGGGTCTAGGGGGGCTTTCTTT.

This clone was picked up one time. This chain joins TRBV18 and TRBJ2-2; D call uncertain. CDR1 is KGHSH, CDR2 LQKENI, per germline. The CDR3 is 12 residues long. V lost 1 base to trimming and J lost 6 bases, with 3 bases between them. The CDR3 nucleotides are TGTGCCAGCTCACCACGAGCCGGGGAGCTGTTTTTT. It codes for CASSPRAGELFF.

This chain links TRBV6-5 with TRBJ2-1; D perhaps matches TRBD2 (5 bases). The CDR3 length is 14 residues. Trimming removed 7 bases from V and 0 bases from J, with 10 bases in between. Germline V gives CDR1 MNHEY, CDR2 SVGAGI. DNA of the CDR3: TGTGCCAGCACCCGGGGTGGCTCCTACAATGAGCAGTTCTTC. Translating it yields CASTRGGSYNEQFF.

This clone was observed a single time. The chain employs TRBV9 and TRBJ1-3; maybe TRBD1 (6 bases). V was pared by 3 bases and J by 0 bases, with 13 bases between. CDR1 is SGDLS and CDR2 is YYNGEE in the germline V gene. The CDR3 runs to 16 residues. The CDR3 DNA reads TGTGCCAGCAGCGGTACAGGGCTTCCCTCTGGAAACACCATATATTTT. Residues: CASSGTGLPSGNTIYF.

The chain uses TRBV4-3 and TRBJ2-2, with D possibly TRBD2 on 6 matching bases. Germline CDR1 LGHNA, CDR2 YSLEER. V lost 0 bases and J 6 bases, leaving 17 bases between the germline ends. This CDR3 comprises 17 residues. CDR3 residues: CASSQDSTSYFSGELFF. CDR3 DNA: TGCGCCAGCAGCCAAGATTCGACTAGTTATTTTTCCGGGGAGCTGTTTTTT.

The rearrangement joins TRBV27 to TRBJ1-2; possible D gene TRBD1, 6 bases. With 7 bases removed from V and 5 bases from J, the gap between germline ends came to 14 bases. Germline loops: CDR1 MNHEY, CDR2 SMNVEV (reference sequence). This CDR3 has 13 amino acids. CDR3 sequence (DNA): TGTGCCAGCAAGCCAGGGGACGTTTATGGCTACACCTTC. It translates to CASKPGDVYGYTF.

The chain uses TRBV19 and TRBJ1-5; 12 bases align to TRBD1. V was clipped by 6 bases and J by 2 bases; unmatched bases: 17. Germline V gene sequence: CDR1 LNHDA, CDR2 SQIVND (reference sequence). The CDR3 has 20 residues. CDR3 DNA: TGTGCCAGTAGCCCCAGCACCGGGACAGGGGGCTTTTATGGCAATCAGCCCCAGCATTTT. This gives the protein CASSPSTGTGGFYGNQPQHF.

This chain joins TRBV19 and TRBJ1-3; D possibly corresponds to TRBD1 (5 bases). From germline, CDR1 is LNHDA and CDR2 SQIVND (reference sequence). V lost 10 bases to trimming and J lost 2 bases, with 9 bases between them. CDR3 length: 12 amino acids. The CDR3 loop reads CATRGAGNTIYF. In DNA form, the CDR3 reads TGTGCCACCCGGGGGGCTGGAAACACCATATATTTT.

The V and J genes are TRBV6-5 and TRBJ1-2; D gene unclear. The ends were cut back, 7 bases at V and 4 bases at J, with 7 bases in the middle. The CDR3 contains 11 residues. CDR1 is MNHEY and CDR2 is SVGAGI in the germline V gene. The CDR3 sequence: CASMSFYGYTF. The CDR3 nucleotides are TGTGCCAGCATGTCGTTCTATGGCTACACCTTC.

This clone was observed a handful of times. The chain employs TRBV28 and TRBJ1-4; D unresolved. The CDR3 spans 15 residues. CDR1 and CDR2 (germline): MDHEN, SYDVKM. Trimming took 6 bases from V and 4 from J, leaving 15 bases between them. CDR3 nucleotides: TGTGCCAGCAGAATTGACTCGGTTTTTAATGAAAAACTGTTTTTT. Protein sequence: CASRIDSVFNEKLFF. Full variable domain (rest looked up from reference TRBV28 and TRBJ1-4): DVKVTQSSRYLVKRTGEKVFLECVQDMDHENMFWYRQDPGLGLRLIYFSYDVKMKEKGDIPEGYSVSREKKERFSLILESASTNQTSMYLCASRIDSVFNEKLFFGSGTQLSVL.

The chain carries TRBV24-1 and TRBJ2-3, with TRBD2 matching 13 bases. Germline CDR1 reads KGHDR; CDR2 reads SFDVKD. Losses at the gene ends were 3 bases for V and 0 bases for J; bases not matched to a gene: 8. CDR3 length equals 19 residues. Here the CDR3 DNA reads TGTGCCACCAGTGATCCCCGGACTAGCGGGGGACCGAGCACAGATACGCAGTATTTT. Translation gives CATSDPRTSGGPSTDTQYF.

V and J are TRBV27 and TRBJ2-7; 7 bases agree with TRBD2. This CDR3 comprises 13 residues. V was pared by 2 bases and J by 12 bases, with 10 bases of the junction left unmatched. The germline gives CDR1 MNHEY, CDR2 SMNVEV (reference sequence). CDR3 sequence: CASSLREAARLYF. CDR3 in DNA: TGTGCCAGCAGTTTACGGGAGGCGGCGCGACTGTACTTC.

The rearrangement uses TRBV7-9 and TRBJ2-2, with D possibly TRBD1 on 6 matching bases. This CDR3 region has 16 residues. Trimming took off 4 bases at V and 0 bases at J, with 12 bases between the two ends. Germline V CDR1 and CDR2: SEHNR, FQNEAQ (reference sequence). For the CDR3, the DNA is TGTGCCAGCAGCTCTAGGACAGTAGCGAACACCGGGGAGCTGTTTTTT. This codes for CASSSRTVANTGELFF.

The gene calls are TRBV6-6 and TRBJ1-5; 9 bases agree with TRBD1. Germline assignment: CDR1 MNHNY and CDR2 SVGAGI (reference sequence). The CDR3 consists of 15 residues. Trimming cost V 5 bases and J 6 bases; bases outside gene matches: 8. CDR3 protein: CASSDHRGQSQPQHF. In DNA, the CDR3 is TGTGCCAGCAGTGATCACAGGGGGCAGAGTCAGCCCCAGCATTTT.

V and J are TRBV6-5 and TRBJ2-3; D possibly corresponds to TRBD2 (6 bases). Per the germline V gene, CDR1 is MNHEY and CDR2 is SVGAGI. This CDR3 region has 16 residues. The germline V and J ends were trimmed by 3 bases and 0 bases, with 13 bases remaining between them. DNA for the CDR3: TGTGCCAGCAGTTATGTGGCGGGGCTTAGCACAGATACGCAGTATTTT. This sequence encodes CASSYVAGLSTDTQYF.

The CDR3 reads CASSQEREQYF. CDR3 coding DNA: TGTGCCAGCAGCCAAGAGCGCGAGCAGTACTTC. This chain connects TRBV3-1 (or the pseudogene TRBV3-2) to TRBJ2-7; no clear D. CDR3 length: 11 amino acids. Germline CDR1 reads LGHDT; CDR2 reads YNNKEL (reference sequence). With 0 bases removed from V and 6 bases from J, the gap between germline ends came to 3 bases.

The chain recombines TRBV19 with TRBJ2-7; no reliable D call. Germline CDR1 reads LNHDA; CDR2 reads SQIVND (reference sequence). V lost 5 bases and J 4 bases, leaving 6 bases between the germline ends. The CDR3 spans 11 residues. CDR3 loop: CASSSYYEQYF. As DNA, the CDR3 is TGTGCCAGTAGTTCCTATTACGAGCAGTACTTC.

This clone was seen once. The chain uses TRBV4-2 and TRBJ2-7, with 8 positions matching TRBD1. The germline CDR1 and CDR2 sequences are LGHNA and YNFKEQ. The V and J ends lost 5 bases and 0 bases, in that order; junction bases with no gene match: 9. CDR3 length equals 16 residues. In nucleotides, the CDR3 is TGTGCCAGCAGCGGGGCGGGACAGGATCACTCCTACGAGCAGTACTTC. Its translation: CASSGAGQDHSYEQYF.

The chain recombines TRBV28 with TRBJ1-2; D call uncertain. The CDR3 is 14 residues long. V was pared by 2 bases and J by 8 bases, with 15 bases between. Germline CDR1 and CDR2: MDHEN and SYDVKM. The CDR3 protein is CASSLPGISGGYTF. The CDR3 DNA is TGTGCCAGCAGTTTACCGGGCATATCGGGAGGCTACACCTTC.

This chain uses TRBV2 with TRBJ1-1; possible D gene TRBD1, 6 bases. The CDR3 length is 16 residues. The V gene's germline CDR1 is SNHLY and CDR2 FYNNEI. The V and J ends lost 7 bases and 0 bases respectively, with 18 bases between them. Here the CDR3 reads CASNLGHGLMNTEAFF. CDR3 sequence (DNA): TGTGCCAGCAACCTGGGACACGGTCTCATGAACACTGAAGCTTTCTTT.